The 5 T cell receptor beta chains given below trace back to one sample, sequenced in a study of blood T cells in healthy people across ages. Next came a second PCR, run for about 7 to 12 cycles, which used a sample-barcoded 5' primer along with a J-beta primer mix. TCRdb used MiXCR to reprocess the 5' RACE reads, holding one entry per CDR3 protein. This sample has roughly 830,000 distinct CDR3 sequences, with 60% to 80% found just once. The material sequenced was blood. These receptors all come from a man aged 25 to 45 in good health.

The rearrangement links TRBV20-1 to TRBJ2-2; the D is unclear. The CDR3 extends over 14 amino acids. The germline V gene has CDR1 DFQATT and CDR2 SNEGSKA (reference sequence). V was clipped by 2 bases and J by 7 bases, with 14 bases between them. CDR3 protein: CSARKGPLLGELFF. DNA for the CDR3: TGCAGTGCTAGAAAAGGACCCCTCCTCGGGGAGCTGTTTTTT.

This clonotype was recorded only once. The genes are TRBV2 and TRBJ1-6; possible D gene TRBD1, 5 bases. From germline, CDR1 is SNHLY and CDR2 FYNNEI. The CDR3 length is 14 residues. The germline V and J ends were trimmed by 10 bases and 10 bases, with 20 bases remaining between them. CDR3 DNA sequence: TGTGCCACACAACCGGGGACCCTGGGGTCACCCCTCCACTTT. Residues: CATQPGTLGSPLHF.

Concerning this clonotype itself: The junction differs from germline at one of its ends, possibly a read error. The J gene is TRBJ2-1, the V gene TRBV6-2 or TRBV6-3; 9 nucleotides align to TRBD1. There are 15 residues in the CDR3. Per germline, CDR1 MNHEY and CDR2 SVGEGT. The CDR3 sequence: CASSHYRGPYNEEFF. CDR3 nucleotides: TGTGCCAGCAGCCACTACAGGGGGCCCTACAATGAGGAGTTCTTC.

This clonotype was observed once. Germline is not matched at one junction end, which may reflect a read error. The chain joins TRBV6-1 to TRBJ2-1, with 8 nucleotides matching TRBD1. The CDR3 extends over 14 amino acids. Germline values: CDR1 MNHNS, CDR2 SASEGT. CDR3 protein: CAGSEAGQGARVFF. The CDR3 DNA sequence: TGTGCCGGCAGTGAAGCGGGTCAGGGGGCGAGGGTGTTCTTC.

The rearrangement joins TRBV2 to TRBJ2-7; 7 bases are shared with TRBD2. The CDR3 extends over 14 amino acids. V shed 3 bases, J shed 0 bases, and the junction held 2 bases outside the gene matches. CDR1 and CDR2 from the germline V gene are SNHLY and FYNNEI. The CDR3 sequence is CASSDGGSSYEQYF. CDR3 nucleotide sequence: TGTGCCAGCAGTGACGGGGGGAGCTCCTACGAGCAGTACTTC.